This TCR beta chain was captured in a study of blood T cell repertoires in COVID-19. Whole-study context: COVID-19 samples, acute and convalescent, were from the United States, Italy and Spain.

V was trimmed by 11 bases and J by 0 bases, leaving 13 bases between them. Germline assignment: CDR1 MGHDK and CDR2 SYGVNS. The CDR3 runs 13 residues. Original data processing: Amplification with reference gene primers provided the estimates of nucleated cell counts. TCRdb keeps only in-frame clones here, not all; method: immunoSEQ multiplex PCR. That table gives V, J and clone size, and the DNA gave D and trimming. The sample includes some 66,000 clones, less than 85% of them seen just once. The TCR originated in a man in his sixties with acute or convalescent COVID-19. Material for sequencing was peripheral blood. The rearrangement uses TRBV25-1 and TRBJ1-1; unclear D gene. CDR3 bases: TGTGCCGCGGCACATAGTATGAACACTGAAGCTTTCTTT. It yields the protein CAAAHSMNTEAFF.